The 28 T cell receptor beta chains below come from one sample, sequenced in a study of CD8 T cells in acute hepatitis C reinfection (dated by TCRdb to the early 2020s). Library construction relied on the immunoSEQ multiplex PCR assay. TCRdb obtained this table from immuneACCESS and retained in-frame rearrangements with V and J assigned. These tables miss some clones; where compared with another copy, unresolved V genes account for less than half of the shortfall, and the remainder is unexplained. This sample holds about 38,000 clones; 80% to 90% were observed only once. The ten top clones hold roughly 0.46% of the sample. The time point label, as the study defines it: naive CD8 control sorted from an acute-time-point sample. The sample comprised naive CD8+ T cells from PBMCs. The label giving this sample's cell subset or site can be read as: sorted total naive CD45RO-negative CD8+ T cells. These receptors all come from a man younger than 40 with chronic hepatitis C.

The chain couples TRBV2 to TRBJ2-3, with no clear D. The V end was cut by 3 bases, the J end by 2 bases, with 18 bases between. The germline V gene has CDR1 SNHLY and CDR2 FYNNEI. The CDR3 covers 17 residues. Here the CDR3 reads CASSDQSVRILTDTQYF. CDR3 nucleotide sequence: TGTGCCAGCAGTGACCAGTCGGTCCGGATACTCACAGATACGCAGTATTTT.

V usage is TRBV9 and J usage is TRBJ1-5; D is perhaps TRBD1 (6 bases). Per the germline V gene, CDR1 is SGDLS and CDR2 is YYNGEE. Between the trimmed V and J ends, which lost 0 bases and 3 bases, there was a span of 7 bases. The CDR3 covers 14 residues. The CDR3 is CASSVGGANQPQHF. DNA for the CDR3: TGTGCCAGCAGCGTAGGGGGGGCCAATCAGCCCCAGCATTTT.

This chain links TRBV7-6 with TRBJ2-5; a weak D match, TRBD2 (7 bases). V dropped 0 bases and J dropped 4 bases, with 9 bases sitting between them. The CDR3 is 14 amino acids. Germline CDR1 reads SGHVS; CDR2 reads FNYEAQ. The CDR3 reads CASSLAGGAETQYF. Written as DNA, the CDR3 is TGTGCCAGCAGCTTAGCGGGGGGGGCAGAGACCCAGTACTTC.

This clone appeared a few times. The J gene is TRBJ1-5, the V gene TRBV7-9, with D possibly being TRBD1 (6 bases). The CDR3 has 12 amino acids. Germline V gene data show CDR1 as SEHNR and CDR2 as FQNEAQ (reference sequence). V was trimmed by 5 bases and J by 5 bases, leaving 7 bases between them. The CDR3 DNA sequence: TGTGCCAGCAGCGAGGGGGATCAGCCCCAGCATTTT. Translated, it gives CASSEGDQPQHF.

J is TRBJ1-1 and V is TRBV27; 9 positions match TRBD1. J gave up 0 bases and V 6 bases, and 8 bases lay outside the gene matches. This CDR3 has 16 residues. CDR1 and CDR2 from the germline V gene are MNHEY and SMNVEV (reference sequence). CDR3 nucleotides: TGTGCCAGCAGCCCTCCCTGGACAGGGGTGAACACTGAAGCTTTCTTT. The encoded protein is CASSPPWTGVNTEAFF.

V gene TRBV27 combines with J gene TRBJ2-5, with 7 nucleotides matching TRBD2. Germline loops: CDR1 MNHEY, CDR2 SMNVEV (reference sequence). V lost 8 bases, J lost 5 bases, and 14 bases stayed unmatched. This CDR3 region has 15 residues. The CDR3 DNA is TGTGCCAGCTCACCCCGCAGCGGGACGGGGGAGACCCAGTACTTC. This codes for CASSPRSGTGETQYF.

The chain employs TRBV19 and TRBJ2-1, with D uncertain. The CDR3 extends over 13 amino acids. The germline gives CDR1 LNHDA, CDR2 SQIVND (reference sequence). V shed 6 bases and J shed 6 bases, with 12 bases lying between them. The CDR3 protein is CASRIGVGNEQFF. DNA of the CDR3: TGTGCCAGTAGAATCGGTGTCGGCAATGAGCAGTTCTTC.

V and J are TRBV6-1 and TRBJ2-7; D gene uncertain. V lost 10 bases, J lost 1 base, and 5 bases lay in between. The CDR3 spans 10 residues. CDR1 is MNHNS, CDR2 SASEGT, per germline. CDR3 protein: CATFSYEQYF. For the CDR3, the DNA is TGTGCCACTTTTTCCTACGAGCAGTACTTC.

Here the CDR3 DNA reads TGCGCCACTTCTTTGACTAGCCGAAATTACGAGCAGTACTTC. Translating gives CATSLTSRNYEQYF. The genes are TRBV4-1 and TRBJ2-7, with 7 bases fitting TRBD2. CDR1 and CDR2 from the germline V gene are MGHRA and YSYEKL. V lost 10 bases and J lost 4; bases outside the gene matches: 13. The length of the CDR3 is 14 residues.

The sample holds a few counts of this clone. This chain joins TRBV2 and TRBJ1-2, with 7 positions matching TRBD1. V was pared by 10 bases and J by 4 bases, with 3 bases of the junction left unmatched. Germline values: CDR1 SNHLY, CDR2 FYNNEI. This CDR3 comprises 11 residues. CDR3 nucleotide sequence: TGTGCCATCCGGGACAGCTATGGCTACACCTTC. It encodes CAIRDSYGYTF.

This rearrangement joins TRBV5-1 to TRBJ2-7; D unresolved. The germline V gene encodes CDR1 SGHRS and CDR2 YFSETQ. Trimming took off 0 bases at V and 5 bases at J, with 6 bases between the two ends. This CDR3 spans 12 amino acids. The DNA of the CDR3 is TGCGCCAGCAGCTTGGGGCCGGACGAGCAGTACTTC. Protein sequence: CASSLGPDEQYF. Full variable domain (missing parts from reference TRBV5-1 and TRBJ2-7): KAGVTQTPRYLIKTRGQQVTLSCSPISGHRSVSWYQQTPGQGLQFLFEYFSETQRNKGNFPGRFSGRQFSNSRSEMNVSTLELGDSALYLCASSLGPDEQYFGPGTRLTVT.

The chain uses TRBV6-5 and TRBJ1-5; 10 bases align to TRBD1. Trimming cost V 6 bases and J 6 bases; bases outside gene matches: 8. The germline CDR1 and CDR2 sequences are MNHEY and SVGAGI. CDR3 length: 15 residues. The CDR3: CASSPDRGVTQPQHF. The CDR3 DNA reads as TGTGCCAGCAGCCCGGACAGGGGGGTAACTCAGCCCCAGCATTTT.

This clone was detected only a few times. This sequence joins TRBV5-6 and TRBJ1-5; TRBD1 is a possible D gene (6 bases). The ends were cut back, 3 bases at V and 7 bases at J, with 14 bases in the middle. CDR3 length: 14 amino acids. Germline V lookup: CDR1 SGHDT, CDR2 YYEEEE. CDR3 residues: CASSWGVTGQPQHF. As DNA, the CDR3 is TGTGCCAGCAGCTGGGGCGTGACAGGACAGCCCCAGCATTTT.

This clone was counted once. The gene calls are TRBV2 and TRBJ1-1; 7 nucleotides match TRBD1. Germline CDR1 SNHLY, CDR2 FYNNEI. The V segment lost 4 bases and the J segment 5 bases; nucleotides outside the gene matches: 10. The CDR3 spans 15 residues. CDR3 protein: CASSGVTGVVTEAFF. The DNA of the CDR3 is TGTGCCAGCAGTGGGGTTACAGGGGTGGTAACTGAAGCTTTCTTT.

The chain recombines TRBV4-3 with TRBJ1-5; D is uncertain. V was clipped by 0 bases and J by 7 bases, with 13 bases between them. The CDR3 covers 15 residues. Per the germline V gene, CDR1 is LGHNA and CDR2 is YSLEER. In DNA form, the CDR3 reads TGCGCCAGCAGCCAAGACGGAGTTGGACGCCAGCCCCAGCATTTT. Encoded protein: CASSQDGVGRQPQHF.

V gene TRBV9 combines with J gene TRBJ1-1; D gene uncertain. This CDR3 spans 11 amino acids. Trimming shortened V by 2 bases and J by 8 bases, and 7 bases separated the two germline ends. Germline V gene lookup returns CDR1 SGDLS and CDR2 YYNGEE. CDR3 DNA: TGTGCCAGCAGCGTCGGCCGGGAAGCTTTCTTT. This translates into CASSVGREAFF.

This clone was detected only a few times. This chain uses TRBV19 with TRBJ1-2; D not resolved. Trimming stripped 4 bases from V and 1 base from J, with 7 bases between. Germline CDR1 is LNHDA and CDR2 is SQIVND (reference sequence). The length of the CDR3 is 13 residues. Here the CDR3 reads CASSNSVNYGYTF. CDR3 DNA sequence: TGTGCCAGTAGTAACAGCGTTAACTATGGCTACACCTTC.

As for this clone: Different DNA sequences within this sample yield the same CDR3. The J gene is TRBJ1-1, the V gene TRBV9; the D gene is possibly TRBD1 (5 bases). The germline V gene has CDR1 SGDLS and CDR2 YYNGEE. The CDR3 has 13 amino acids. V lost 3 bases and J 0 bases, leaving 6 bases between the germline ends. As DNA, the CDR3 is TGTGCCAGCAGCGCAGGGATGAACACTGAAGCTTTCTTT. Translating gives CASSAGMNTEAFF.

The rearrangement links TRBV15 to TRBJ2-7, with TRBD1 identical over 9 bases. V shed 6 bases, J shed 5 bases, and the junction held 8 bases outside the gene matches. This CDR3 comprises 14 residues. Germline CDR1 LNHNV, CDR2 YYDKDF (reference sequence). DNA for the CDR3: TGTGCCACCAGAACGACAGGGGGGTTGGACGAGCAGTACTTC. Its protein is CATRTTGGLDEQYF.

CDR3 region: CATGASPNTEAFF. As DNA, the CDR3 is TGTGCCACGGGCGCCTCTCCGAACACTGAAGCTTTCTTT. The chain carries TRBV6-1 and TRBJ1-1; D ambiguous. CDR1 and CDR2 from the germline V gene are MNHNS and SASEGT. The CDR3 spans 13 residues. Trimming took off 10 bases at V and 1 base at J, with 13 bases between the two ends.

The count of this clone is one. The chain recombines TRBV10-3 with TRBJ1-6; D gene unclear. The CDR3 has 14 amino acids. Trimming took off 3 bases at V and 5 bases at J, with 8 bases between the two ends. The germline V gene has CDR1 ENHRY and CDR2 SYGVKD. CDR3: CAISDTGNNSPLHF. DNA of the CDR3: TGTGCCATCAGTGATACGGGTAATAATTCACCCCTCCACTTT.

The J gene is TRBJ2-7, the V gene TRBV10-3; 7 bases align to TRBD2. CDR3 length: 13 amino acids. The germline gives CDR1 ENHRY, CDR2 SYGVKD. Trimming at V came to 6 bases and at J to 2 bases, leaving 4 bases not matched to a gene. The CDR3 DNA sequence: TGTGCCATCAGAAGCGGGGAAACCTACGAGCAGTACTTC. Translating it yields CAIRSGETYEQYF.

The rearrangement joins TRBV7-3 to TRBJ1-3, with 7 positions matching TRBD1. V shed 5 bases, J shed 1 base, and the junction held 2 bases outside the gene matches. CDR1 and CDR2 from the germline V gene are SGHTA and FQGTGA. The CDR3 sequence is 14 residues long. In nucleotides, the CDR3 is TGTGCCAGCAGCCCGACAGGGTCTGGAAACACCATATATTTT. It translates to CASSPTGSGNTIYF.

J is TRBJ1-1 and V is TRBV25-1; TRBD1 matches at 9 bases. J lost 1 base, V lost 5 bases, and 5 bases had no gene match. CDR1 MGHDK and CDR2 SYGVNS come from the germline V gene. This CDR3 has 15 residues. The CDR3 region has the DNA TGTGCCAGCAGTCAAAGGGACAGGGAGAACACTGAAGCTTTCTTT. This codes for CASSQRDRENTEAFF.

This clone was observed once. The CDR3 DNA reads TGCAGCGTTGAAGGAGGAACGGGGGGGGTAAGTGAGCAGTTCTTC. Residues: CSVEGGTGGVSEQFF. The chain links TRBV29-1 to TRBJ2-1; 8 nucleotides line up with TRBD2. Per the germline V gene, CDR1 is SQVTM and CDR2 is ANQGSEA. The CDR3 is 15 amino acids. The V gene end was trimmed by 1 base and the J gene end by 9 bases; junction bases not matched to a gene: 11.

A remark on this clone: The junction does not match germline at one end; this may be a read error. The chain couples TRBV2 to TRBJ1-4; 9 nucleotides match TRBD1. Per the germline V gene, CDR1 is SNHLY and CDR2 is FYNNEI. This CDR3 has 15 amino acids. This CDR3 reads CASSEGTGLHEKLFF. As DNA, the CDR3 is TGTGCCAGCAGTGAGGGGACAGGGTTGCATGAAAAGCTGTTTTTT.

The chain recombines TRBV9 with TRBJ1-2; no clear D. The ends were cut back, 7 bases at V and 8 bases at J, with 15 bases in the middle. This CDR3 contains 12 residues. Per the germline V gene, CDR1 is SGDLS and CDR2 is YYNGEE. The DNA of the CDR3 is TGTGCCAGCCTAGATGTCGGCGGAGGCTACACCTTC. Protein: CASLDVGGGYTF.

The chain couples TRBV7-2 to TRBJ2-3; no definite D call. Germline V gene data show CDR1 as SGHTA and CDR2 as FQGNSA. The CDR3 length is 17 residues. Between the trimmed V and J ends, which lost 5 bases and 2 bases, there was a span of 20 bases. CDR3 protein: CASSQLPGGRDTDTQYF. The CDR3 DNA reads TGTGCCAGCAGCCAATTGCCTGGCGGCAGAGACACAGATACGCAGTATTTT.